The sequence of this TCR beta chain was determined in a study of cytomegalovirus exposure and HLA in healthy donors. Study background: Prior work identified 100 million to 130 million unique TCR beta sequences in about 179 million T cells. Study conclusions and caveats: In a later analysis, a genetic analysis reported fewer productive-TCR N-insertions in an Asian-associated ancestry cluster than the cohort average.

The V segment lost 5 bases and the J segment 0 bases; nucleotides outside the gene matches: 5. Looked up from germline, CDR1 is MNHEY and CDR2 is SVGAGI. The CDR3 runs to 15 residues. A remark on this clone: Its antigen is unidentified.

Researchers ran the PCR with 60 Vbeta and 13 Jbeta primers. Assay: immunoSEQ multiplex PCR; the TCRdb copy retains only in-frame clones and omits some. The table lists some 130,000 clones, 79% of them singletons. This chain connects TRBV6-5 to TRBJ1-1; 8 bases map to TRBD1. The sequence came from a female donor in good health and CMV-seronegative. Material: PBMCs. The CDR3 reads CASSPETGVNTEAFF. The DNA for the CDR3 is TGTGCCAGCAGTCCGGAGACAGGGGTGAACACTGAAGCTTTCTTT.